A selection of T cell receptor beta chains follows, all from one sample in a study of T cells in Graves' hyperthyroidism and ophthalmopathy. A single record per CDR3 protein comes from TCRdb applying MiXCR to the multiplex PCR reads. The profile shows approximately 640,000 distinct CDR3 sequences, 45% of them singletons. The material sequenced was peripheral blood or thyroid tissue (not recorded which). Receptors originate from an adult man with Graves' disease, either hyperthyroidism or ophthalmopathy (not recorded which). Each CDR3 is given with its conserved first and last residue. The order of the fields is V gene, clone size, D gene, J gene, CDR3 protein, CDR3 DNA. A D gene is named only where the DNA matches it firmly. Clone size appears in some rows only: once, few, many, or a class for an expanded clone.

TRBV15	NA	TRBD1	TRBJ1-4	CATSSPTGTGGLEKLFF	TGTGCCACCAGCAGTCCAACTGGGACAGGGGGCTTAGAAAAACTGTTTTTT
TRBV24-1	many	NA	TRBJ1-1	CATSEGARTEAFF	TGTGCCACCAGTGAAGGAGCGAGAACTGAAGCTTTCTTT
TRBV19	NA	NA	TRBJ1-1	CASNSQGDNTEAFF	TGTGCCAGTAATAGCCAGGGAGATAACACTGAAGCTTTCTTT
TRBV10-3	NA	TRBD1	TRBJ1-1	CASQGDREDTRLAEAFF	TGTGCCTCCCAAGGGGACAGGGAAGACACACGGTTGGCTGAAGCTTTCTTT
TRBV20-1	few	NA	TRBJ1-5	CSARARAGGGQPQHF	TGCAGTGCTAGAGCCCGTGCGGGGGGTGGGCAGCCCCAGCATTTT
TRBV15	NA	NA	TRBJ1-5	CATSRVGGSPQHF	TGTGCCACCAGCAGAGTTGGCGGGAGTCCCCAGCATTTT
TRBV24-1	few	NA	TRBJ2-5	CATSEGGKETQYF	TGTGCCACCAGTGAGGGGGGAAAAGAGACCCAGTACTTC
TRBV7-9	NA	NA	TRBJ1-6	CASSSQSPVSPLHF	TGTGCCAGCAGCAGCCAGAGCCCAGTATCACCCCTCCACTTT
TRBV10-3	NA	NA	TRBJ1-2	CASSLLQVHGYTF	TGTGCCAGCAGTTTATTACAGGTCCATGGCTACACCTTC
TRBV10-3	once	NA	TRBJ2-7	CASSYSNGLPAYEQYF	TGTGCCAGCAGTTACTCGAACGGTTTACCGGCCTACGAGCAGTACTTC
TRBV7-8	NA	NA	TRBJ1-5	CASSLTGDQGRHQHF	TGTGCCAGCAGCCTCACCGGGGACCAGGGTCGGCACCAGCATTTT
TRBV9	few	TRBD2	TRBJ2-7	CASSVGTGTSVSYEQYF	TGTGCCAGCAGCGTCGGAACCGGGACTAGCGTTAGCTACGAGCAGTACTTC
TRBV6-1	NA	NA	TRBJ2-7	CASSEWQGSYEQYF	TGTGCCAGCAGTGAATGGCAGGGCAGTTACGAGCAGTACTTC
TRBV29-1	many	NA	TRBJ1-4	CSVASVLNEKLFF	TGCAGCGTCGCCTCGGTGCTTAATGAAAAACTGTTTTTT
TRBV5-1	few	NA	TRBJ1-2	CASSLSPGAAGYTF	TGCGCCAGCAGCTTGAGTCCCGGGGCTGCGGGCTACACCTTC
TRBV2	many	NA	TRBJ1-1	CASPGGRDTEAFF	TGTGCCAGCCCCGGAGGGAGAGACACTGAAGCTTTCTTT
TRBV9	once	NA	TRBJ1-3	CASSAEGSGNTIYF	TGTGCCAGCAGCGCCGAAGGGTCTGGAAACACCATATATTTT
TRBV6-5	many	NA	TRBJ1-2	CASSRKQGNYGYTF	TGTGCCAGCAGTAGGAAGCAGGGGAACTATGGCTACACCTTC
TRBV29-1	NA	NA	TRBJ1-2	CSRPARGIYGYTF	TGCAGCAGACCCGCCCGGGGGATCTATGGCTACACCTTC
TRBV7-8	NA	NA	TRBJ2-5	CASSPFVGWETQYF	TGTGCCAGCAGCCCCTTTGTCGGATGGGAGACCCAGTACTTC
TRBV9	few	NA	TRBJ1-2	CASSTGPESRNYGYTF	TGTGCCAGCAGCACCGGGCCTGAGTCGAGGAACTATGGCTACACCTTC
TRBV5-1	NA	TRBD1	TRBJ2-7	CASSLTGQGVSYEQYF	TGCGCCAGCAGCCTCACGGGACAGGGGGTTTCCTACGAGCAGTACTTC
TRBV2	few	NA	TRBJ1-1	CASSKWRRNTEAFF	TGTGCCAGCAGTAAATGGCGGAGGAACACTGAAGCTTTCTTT
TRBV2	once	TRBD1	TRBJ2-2	CASRTGGAGELFF	TGTGCCAGCAGGACAGGGGGGGCCGGGGAGCTGTTTTTT
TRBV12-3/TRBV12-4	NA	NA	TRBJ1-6	CASSWGALANSPLHF	TGTGCCAGCAGCTGGGGGGCGTTGGCTAATTCACCCCTCCACTTT
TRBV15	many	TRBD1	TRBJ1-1	CATSVRDSEAFF	TGTGCCACCAGCGTCCGGGACAGTGAAGCTTTCTTT
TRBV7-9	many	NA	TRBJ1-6	CASSAKQGSPLHF	TGTGCCAGCAGCGCCAAACAGGGCTCACCCCTCCACTTT
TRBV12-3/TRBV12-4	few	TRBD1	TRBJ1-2	CASSLGQASNYGYTF	TGTGCCAGCAGCCTTGGACAGGCGAGTAACTATGGCTACACCTTC
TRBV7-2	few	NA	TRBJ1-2	CASSNGLGYTF	TGTGCCAGCAGCAATGGGCTCGGCTACACCTTC
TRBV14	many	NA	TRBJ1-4	CASSRWDVGEKLFF	TGTGCCAGCAGCCGGTGGGACGTAGGTGAAAAACTGTTTTTT
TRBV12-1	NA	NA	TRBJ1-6	CASSFEGGTAREPLHF	TGTGCCAGCAGCTTTGAGGGAGGGACCGCCCGTGAACCCCTCCACTTT
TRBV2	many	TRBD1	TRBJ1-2	CASSEARGRVNGYTF	TGTGCCAGCAGTGAAGCCAGGGGGCGGGTGAATGGCTACACCTTC
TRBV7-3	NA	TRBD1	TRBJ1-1	CASSQKTGGTEAFF	TGCGCCAGCAGCCAAAAAACAGGGGGCACTGAAGCTTTCTTT
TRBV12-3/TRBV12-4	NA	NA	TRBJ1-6	CASSFRGSNSPLHF	TGTGCCAGCAGTTTCAGGGGCAGTAATTCACCCCTCCACTTT
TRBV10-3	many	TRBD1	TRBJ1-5	CAIRGVGQGSNQPQHF	TGTGCCATCAGGGGGGTTGGACAGGGCTCGAATCAGCCCCAGCATTTT
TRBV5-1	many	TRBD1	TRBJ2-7	CASNELGQGGAEQYF	TGCGCCAGCAACGAACTCGGACAGGGAGGTGCGGAGCAGTACTTC
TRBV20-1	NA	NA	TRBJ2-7	CSARADREQYF	TGCAGTGCTAGAGCCGACAGGGAGCAGTACTTC
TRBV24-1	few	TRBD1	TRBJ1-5	CATSGNRGLGSNQPQHF	TGTGCCACCAGTGGGAACAGGGGGCTGGGGAGCAATCAGCCCCAGCATTTT
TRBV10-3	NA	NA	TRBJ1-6	CAISERQFNSPLHF	TGTGCCATCAGTGAACGACAGTTTAACTCACCCCTCCACTTT
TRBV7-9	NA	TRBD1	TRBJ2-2	CASSQIRDRGSGELFF	TGTGCCAGCAGCCAGATTCGGGACAGGGGATCCGGGGAGCTGTTTTTT
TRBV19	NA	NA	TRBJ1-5	CASSAAGGGNQPQHF	TGTGCCAGTAGCGCGGCGGGGGGCGGCAATCAGCCCCAGCATTTT
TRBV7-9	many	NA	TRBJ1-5	CASSLSQGGNQPQHF	TGTGCCAGCAGCTTATCCCAGGGTGGCAATCAGCCCCAGCATTTT